The 25 T cell receptor beta chains presented below share a single source sample, sequenced in a study of blood T cells in healthy people across ages. A second PCR of about 6 to 12 cycles used a sample-barcoded 5' primer and a J-beta primer mix. One entry per CDR3 protein, called by TCRdb with MiXCR from the 5' RACE reads. The sample lists approximately 680,000 distinct CDR3 sequences, about 32% occurring once. Source material: blood. Source of these receptors: a woman of 80 years or more in good health.

This clonotype was recorded only once. The junction departs from germline at one end; a sequencing error may be responsible. This sequence joins TRBV6-5 and TRBJ1-3; the D is unclear. Germline V lookup: CDR1 MNHEY, CDR2 SVGAGI. The CDR3 has 17 amino acids. The CDR3 protein is CASSSHRSAGSGNTRYF. The CDR3 region has the DNA TGTGCCAGCAGTTCACATCGGTCAGCCGGCTCTGGAAACACCAGATATTTT.

Of note for this clonotype: The junction and the germline gene differ at one end; a read error may be behind it. The chain recombines TRBV5-6 with TRBJ2-2; perhaps TRBD2 as D (6 bases). This CDR3 has 16 amino acids. Germline V gives CDR1 SGHDT, CDR2 YYEEEE. CDR3 DNA sequence: TGTGCCAGCAGCTGGGGGGACGGGCTGAACACCGGGGAGCGGTTTTTT. Encoded protein: CASSWGDGLNTGERFF. The variable domain in full, with the rest retrieved from reference TRBV5-6 and TRBJ2-2, is DAGVTQSPTHLIKTRGQQVTLRCSPKSGHDTVSWYQQALGQGPQFIFQYYEEEERQRGNFPDRFSGHQFPNYSSELNVNALLLGDSALYLCASSWGDGLNTGERFFGEGSRLTVL.

The sample holds many counts of this clonotype. The V gene is TRBV6-2 or TRBV6-3, the J gene TRBJ2-4, with 8 bases that match TRBD2. CDR1 is MNHEY, CDR2 SVGEGT, per germline. The CDR3 runs to 18 residues. V was pared by 5 bases and J by 2 bases, with 14 bases of the junction left unmatched. The CDR3 DNA reads TGTGCCAGCAGTCTTTCACACGAGCGGGGGAAGACCAAAAACATTCAGTACTTC. It codes for CASSLSHERGKTKNIQYF.

Details on this clonotype: An end of the junction does not agree with germline; a read error may underlie this. The V and J genes are TRBV7-2 and TRBJ2-4, with TRBD1 as a possible D gene (6 bases). Germline V lookup: CDR1 SGHTA, CDR2 FQGNSA. The CDR3 totals 14 residues. CDR3 amino acids: CASSLDWQGKDQYF. CDR3 sequence (DNA): TGCGCCAGCAGCTTAGACTGGCAGGGGAAGGACCAGTACTTC.

This clonotype was detected ten times or more. This chain connects TRBV7-2 to TRBJ2-5, with 8 bases aligning to TRBD2. The length of the CDR3 is 16 residues. J gave up 2 bases and V 5 bases, and 10 bases lay outside the gene matches. Germline loops: CDR1 SGHTA, CDR2 FQGNSA. The CDR3, as DNA: TGTGCCAGCAGCCGAGTTAGCGGGGTTAGGCAAGAGACCCAGTACTTC. It encodes CASSRVSGVRQETQYF.

With regard to this clonotype: This may be a read error, as it is one base from a much larger clone. The V gene is TRBV6-2 or TRBV6-3, the J gene TRBJ2-4; no reliable D call. TRBJ2-5 matches the DNA end more closely, so the J call is doubtful. This CDR3 is 12 amino acids long. In germline, CDR1 is MNHEY, CDR2 SVGEGT. The CDR3 loop reads CTSSYSEQTQYF. CDR3 sequence (DNA): TGTACCAGCAGTTACTCGGAGCAGACCCAGTACTTC.

Points on this clonotype: This may be a read error: a much more frequent sequence differs by one nucleotide. The rearrangement joins TRBV20-1 to TRBJ2-5; 10 positions match TRBD2. Germline V gene data show CDR1 as DFQATT and CDR2 as SNEGSKA (reference sequence). The V and J ends lost 6 bases and 5 bases, in that order; junction bases with no gene match: 9. The CDR3 covers 14 residues. CDR3 bases: TGCAGTGCGAGACGAGCGGGGGGGCCCGAGACCCAGTACTTC. Amino acid sequence: CSARRAGGPETQYF.

Comments on this clonotype: Since a much larger clone is just one base distant, this may be a read error. The CDR3 end shows no conserved phenylalanine or tryptophan, and so a read error is likely. J is TRBJ1-2 and V is TRBV12-3 or TRBV12-4, with TRBD1 matching 8 bases. This CDR3 region has 17 residues. After removal of 5 bases from V and 2 bases from J, the junction contained 13 bases not matched to a gene. CDR3 in amino acids: CASSPHSQGALNYGYTC. CDR3 bases: TGTGCCAGCAGTCCACACTCCCAGGGGGCTCTGAACTATGGCTACACCTGC.

This chain links TRBV29-1 with TRBJ2-5; 7 bases are shared with TRBD2. The J segment lost 5 bases and the V segment lost 6 bases, leaving 12 bases of the junction unmatched. Germline V gene data show CDR1 as SQVTM and CDR2 as ANQGSEA. The CDR3 covers 14 residues. CDR3 residues: CSVLPGLHRETQYF. The CDR3 DNA is TGCAGCGTACTACCGGGACTACATCGGGAGACCCAGTACTTC.

The chain links TRBV7-3 to TRBJ1-2; no clear D gene. The CDR3 spans 15 residues. The germline gives CDR1 SGHTA, CDR2 FQGTGA. V dropped 2 bases and J dropped 3 bases, with 13 bases sitting between them. The CDR3 region has the DNA TGTGCCAGCAGCTTACGGGCGGGTACCCACTATGGCTACACCTTC. Amino acids: CASSLRAGTHYGYTF.

This clonotype was observed at least ten times. The chain recombines TRBV4-2 with TRBJ2-1; D is possibly TRBD1 (6 bases). Germline-derived CDR1 and CDR2 are LGHNA and YNFKEQ. V was trimmed by 3 bases and J by 0 bases, leaving 12 bases between them. The CDR3 is 16 amino acids. CDR3 loop: CASSHTGTSSYNEQFF. The DNA of the CDR3 is TGTGCCAGCAGCCATACAGGGACGAGCTCCTACAATGAGCAGTTCTTC.

This sequence joins TRBV12-3 or TRBV12-4 and TRBJ1-3, with D possibly TRBD1 on 5 matching bases. The CDR3 spans 16 residues. The ends were cut back, 2 bases at V and 0 bases at J, with 11 bases in the middle. This CDR3 is CASSLRQPYSGNTIYF. CDR3 coding DNA: TGTGCCAGCAGTTTACGACAGCCTTACTCTGGAAACACCATATATTTT.

In this sample, this clonotype turned up many times. This chain links TRBV6-1 with TRBJ1-1, with 10 bases identical to TRBD1. Germline CDR1 reads MNHNS; CDR2 reads SASEGT. V lost 5 bases to trimming and J lost 1 base; unmatched junction nucleotides: 4. This CDR3 is 15 amino acids long. The CDR3 DNA follows: TGTGCCAGCAGTTCGGGACAGGGGACGAACACTGAAGCTTTCTTT. The encoded protein is CASSSGQGTNTEAFF.

The chain joins TRBV29-1 to TRBJ1-5, with TRBD1 matching 9 bases. With 7 bases clipped from V and 5 bases from J, the junction kept 12 bases outside the gene matches. CDR3 length: 15 amino acids. Looked up from germline, CDR1 is SQVTM and CDR2 is ANQGSEA. CDR3 sequence (DNA): TGCAGCGCACTCCTTGGGAGACAGGGGGATCAGCCCCAGCATTTT. Translation gives CSALLGRQGDQPQHF. The variable domain in full, with the rest retrieved from reference TRBV29-1 and TRBJ1-5, is SAVISQKPSRDICQRGTSLTIQCQVDSQVTMMFWYRQQPGQSLTLIATANQGSEATYESGFVIDKFPISRPNLTFSTLTVSNMSPEDSSIYLCSALLGRQGDQPQHFGDGTRLSIL.

This clonotype was counted at least ten times. The rearrangement links TRBV20-1 to TRBJ2-3; D is undetermined. The CDR3 has 14 amino acids. Germline V gives CDR1 DFQATT, CDR2 SNEGSKA (reference sequence). V shed 6 bases and J shed 1 base, with 14 bases lying between them. The CDR3 bases are TGCAGTGCAAAATTGAACCGAGGCACAGATACGCAGTATTTT. The encoded protein is CSAKLNRGTDTQYF.

This clonotype was counted many times. The CDR3 nucleotides read TGCGCCAGCAGCTTGGATCAGTCGGCTACCTACGAGCAGTACTTC. Translation: CASSLDQSATYEQYF. V gene TRBV5-1 combines with J gene TRBJ2-7; D remains unclear. This CDR3 has 15 residues. With 0 bases removed from V and 2 bases from J, the gap between germline ends came to 12 bases. Looked up from germline, CDR1 is SGHRS and CDR2 is YFSETQ. Full variable domain (rest looked up from reference TRBV5-1 and TRBJ2-7): KAGVTQTPRYLIKTRGQQVTLSCSPISGHRSVSWYQQTPGQGLQFLFEYFSETQRNKGNFPGRFSGRQFSNSRSEMNVSTLELGDSALYLCASSLDQSATYEQYFGPGTRLTVT.

This clonotype was seen many times. V gene TRBV7-2 combines with J gene TRBJ1-4; maybe TRBD1 (5 bases). The CDR3 extends over 14 amino acids. V dropped 5 bases and J dropped 0 bases, with 7 bases sitting between them. Germline V gene data show CDR1 as SGHTA and CDR2 as FQGNSA. CDR3 region: CASSRGSTNEKLFF. The DNA of the CDR3 is TGTGCCAGCAGCCGGGGGTCAACTAATGAAAAACTGTTTTTT.

There are many counts of this clonotype. This chain connects TRBV7-3 to TRBJ2-6; either TRBD1 or TRBD2 may fit D (6 bases each). V was clipped by 0 bases and J by 3 bases, with 9 bases between them. Germline CDR1 reads SGHTA; CDR2 reads FQGTGA. This CDR3 spans 16 amino acids. The CDR3 sequence: CASSLTGGGGANVLTF. The CDR3 coding sequence is TGTGCCAGCAGCTTAACAGGGGGAGGTGGGGCCAACGTCCTGACTTTC.

This clonotype occurred many times. The chain employs TRBV11-2 and TRBJ2-4; D perhaps matches TRBD1 (6 bases). This CDR3 is 13 amino acids long. Between the trimmed V and J ends, which lost 3 bases and 15 bases, there was a span of 18 bases. The germline gives CDR1 SGHAT, CDR2 FQNNGV. The CDR3 region is CASSFLTGAPSYF. For the CDR3, the DNA is TGTGCCAGCAGCTTCTTGACAGGAGCCCCTTCGTACTTC.

V usage is TRBV5-1 and J usage is TRBJ2-1, with D possibly matching TRBD1 (5 bases). Trimming removed 3 bases from V and 10 bases from J, with 14 bases in between. The germline gives CDR1 SGHRS, CDR2 YFSETQ. This CDR3 is built from 13 residues. The CDR3 spells CASSWAGCNEQFF. The CDR3 DNA reads as TGCGCCAGCAGCTGGGCAGGGTGCAACGAGCAGTTCTTC.

This clonotype was seen repeatedly, ten times or more. The chain joins TRBV9 to TRBJ2-1; TRBD1 is a possible D gene (6 bases). This CDR3 has 17 residues. Trimming pared 3 bases from V and 0 bases from J, leaving 16 bases between. Germline V gives CDR1 SGDLS, CDR2 YYNGEE. The CDR3 DNA is TGTGCCAGCAGCGACCCTCCACAGGGTCACTCCTACAATGAGCAGTTCTTC. Translating gives CASSDPPQGHSYNEQFF.

V is TRBV30 and J is TRBJ2-5; 7 bases match TRBD1. After removal of 0 bases from V and 4 bases from J, the junction contained 2 bases not matched to a gene. The CDR3 runs to 13 residues. Germline V gene sequence: CDR1 GTSNPN, CDR2 SVGIG (reference sequence). CDR3: CAWSVQGPETQYF. The CDR3 region has the DNA TGTGCCTGGAGTGTACAGGGGCCAGAGACCCAGTACTTC.

This clonotype showed up many times. This chain's CDR3 is CSARDRTSGGAYNEQFF. CDR3 bases: TGCAGTGCTAGAGATCGAACTAGCGGGGGGGCCTACAATGAGCAGTTCTTC. V and J are TRBV20-1 and TRBJ2-1; 13 bases are a match to TRBD2. Germline V lookup: CDR1 DFQATT, CDR2 SNEGSKA (reference sequence). With 0 bases clipped from V and 2 bases from J, the junction kept 4 bases outside the gene matches. The CDR3 has 17 residues.

About this clonotype: This could be a read error, since a much larger clone is one nucleotide away. The rearrangement links TRBV29-1 to TRBJ2-3; the D is unclear. V was clipped by 7 bases and J by 2 bases, with 10 bases between them. Germline CDR1 SQVTM, CDR2 ANQGSEA. The CDR3 is made up of 12 amino acids. Here the CDR3 reads CSGDSATDTQYF. DNA for the CDR3: TGCAGCGGTGATTCGGCCACAGATACGCAGTATTTT.

The V call is TRBV9, the J call TRBJ2-5; perhaps TRBD2 as D (7 bases). Looked up from germline, CDR1 is SGDLS and CDR2 is YYNGEE. V lost 1 base, J lost 1 base, and 11 bases lay in between. This CDR3 region has 15 residues. The CDR3 region is CASSVFGGRQETQYF. CDR3 in DNA: TGTGCCAGCAGCGTATTCGGGGGGCGCCAAGAGACCCAGTACTTC.